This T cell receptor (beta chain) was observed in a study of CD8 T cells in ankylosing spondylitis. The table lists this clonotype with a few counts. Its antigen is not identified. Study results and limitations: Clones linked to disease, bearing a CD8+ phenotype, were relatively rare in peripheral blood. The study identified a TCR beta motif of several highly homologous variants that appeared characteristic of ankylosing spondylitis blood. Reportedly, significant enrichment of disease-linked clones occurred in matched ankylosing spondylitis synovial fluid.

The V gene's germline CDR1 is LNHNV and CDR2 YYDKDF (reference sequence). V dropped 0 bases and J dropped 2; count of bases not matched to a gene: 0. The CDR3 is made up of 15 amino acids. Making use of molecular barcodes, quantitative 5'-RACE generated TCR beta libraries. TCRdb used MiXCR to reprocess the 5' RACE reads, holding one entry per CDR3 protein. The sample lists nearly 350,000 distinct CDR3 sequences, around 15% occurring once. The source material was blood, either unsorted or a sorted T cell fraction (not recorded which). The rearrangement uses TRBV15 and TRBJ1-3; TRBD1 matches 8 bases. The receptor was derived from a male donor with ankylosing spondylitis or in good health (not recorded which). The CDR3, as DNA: TGTGCCACCAGCAGAGACAGGGGGCCTGGAAACACCATATATTTT. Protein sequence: CATSRDRGPGNTIYF.